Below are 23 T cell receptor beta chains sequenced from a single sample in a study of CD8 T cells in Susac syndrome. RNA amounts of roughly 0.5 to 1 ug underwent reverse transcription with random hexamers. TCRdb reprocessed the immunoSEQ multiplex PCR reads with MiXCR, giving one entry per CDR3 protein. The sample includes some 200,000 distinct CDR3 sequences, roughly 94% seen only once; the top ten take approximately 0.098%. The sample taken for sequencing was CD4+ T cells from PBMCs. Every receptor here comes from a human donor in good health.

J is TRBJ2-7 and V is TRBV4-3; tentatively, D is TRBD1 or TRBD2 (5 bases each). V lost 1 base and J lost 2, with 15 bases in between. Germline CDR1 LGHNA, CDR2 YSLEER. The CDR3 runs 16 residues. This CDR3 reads CASSQAPGTTTYEQYF. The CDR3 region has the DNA TGCGCCAGCAGCCAAGCACCCGGGACCACGACCTACGAGCAGTACTTC.

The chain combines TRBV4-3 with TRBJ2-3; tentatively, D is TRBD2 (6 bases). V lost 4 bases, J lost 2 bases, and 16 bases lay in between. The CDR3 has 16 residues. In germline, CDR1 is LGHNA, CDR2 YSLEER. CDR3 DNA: TGCGCCAGCAGCCCTGGGCGGGAAGTCTCCACAGATACGCAGTATTTT. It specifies CASSPGREVSTDTQYF.

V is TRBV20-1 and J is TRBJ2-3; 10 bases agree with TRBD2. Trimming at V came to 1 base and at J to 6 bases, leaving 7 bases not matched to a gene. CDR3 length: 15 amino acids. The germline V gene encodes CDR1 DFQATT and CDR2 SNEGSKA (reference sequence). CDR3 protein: CSARGQREGLDTQYF. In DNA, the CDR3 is TGCAGTGCTAGAGGGCAGCGGGAGGGTCTGGATACGCAGTATTTT.

The CDR3 DNA is TGTGCCAGCAGTCCTCGGACATTCAGAGGGTACGAGCAGTACTTC. Residues: CASSPRTFRGYEQYF. The V call is TRBV12-3 or TRBV12-4, the J call TRBJ2-7, with D perhaps assigned TRBD1 or TRBD2 (5 bases each). The CDR3 covers 15 residues. V shed 5 bases and J shed 4 bases, with 18 bases lying between them.

Here the CDR3 reads CASSQERFYNEQFF. Here the CDR3 DNA reads TGTGCCAGCAGCCAAGAGCGGTTTTACAATGAGCAGTTCTTC. This chain joins TRBV4-2 and TRBJ2-1; D call uncertain. Germline V lookup: CDR1 LGHNA, CDR2 YNFKEQ. The CDR3 totals 14 residues. Trimming shortened V by 0 bases and J by 4 bases, and 7 bases separated the two germline ends.

This CDR3 is CSVRSPGNTIYF. CDR3 DNA: TGCAGCGTTCGGAGCCCTGGAAACACCATATATTTT. The J gene is TRBJ1-3, the V gene TRBV29-1; D is ambiguous. Germline assignment: CDR1 SQVTM and CDR2 ANQGSEA. The CDR3 sequence is 12 residues long. Trimming left V 5 bases short and J 2 bases short, with 7 bases between.

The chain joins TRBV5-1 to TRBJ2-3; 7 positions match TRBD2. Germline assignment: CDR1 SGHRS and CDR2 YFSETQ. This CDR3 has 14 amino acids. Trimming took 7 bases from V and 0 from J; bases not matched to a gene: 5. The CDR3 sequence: CASGEGTSTDTQYF. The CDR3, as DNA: TGCGCCAGCGGGGAGGGGACTAGCACAGATACGCAGTATTTT. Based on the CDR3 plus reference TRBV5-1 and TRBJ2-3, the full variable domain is KAGVTQTPRYLIKTRGQQVTLSCSPISGHRSVSWYQQTPGQGLQFLFEYFSETQRNKGNFPGRFSGRQFSNSRSEMNVSTLELGDSALYLCASGEGTSTDTQYFGPGTRLTVL.

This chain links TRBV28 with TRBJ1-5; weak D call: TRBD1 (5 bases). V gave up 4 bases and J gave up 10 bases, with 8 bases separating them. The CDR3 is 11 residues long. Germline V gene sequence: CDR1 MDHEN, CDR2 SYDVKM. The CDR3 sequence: CASSSTGPQHF. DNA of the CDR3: TGTGCCAGCAGTTCCACAGGACCCCAGCATTTT.

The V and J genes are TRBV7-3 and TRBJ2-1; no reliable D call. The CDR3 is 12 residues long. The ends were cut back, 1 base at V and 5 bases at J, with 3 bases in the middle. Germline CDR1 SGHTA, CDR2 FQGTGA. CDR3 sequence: CASSLNHNEQFF. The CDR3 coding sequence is TGTGCCAGCAGCTTAAACCACAATGAGCAGTTCTTC.

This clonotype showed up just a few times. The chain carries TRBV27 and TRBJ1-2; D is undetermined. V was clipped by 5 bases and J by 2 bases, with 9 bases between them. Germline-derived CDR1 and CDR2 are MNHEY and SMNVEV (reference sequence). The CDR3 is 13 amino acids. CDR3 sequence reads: CASSLRENYGYTF. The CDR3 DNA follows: TGTGCCAGCAGTCTAAGAGAGAACTATGGCTACACCTTC.

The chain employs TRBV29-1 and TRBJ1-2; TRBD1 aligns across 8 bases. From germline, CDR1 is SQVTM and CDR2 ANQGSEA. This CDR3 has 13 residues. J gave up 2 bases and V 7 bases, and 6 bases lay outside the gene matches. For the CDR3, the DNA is TGCAGCGCTTCGACAGGGGCCAACTATGGCTACACCTTC. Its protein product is CSASTGANYGYTF.

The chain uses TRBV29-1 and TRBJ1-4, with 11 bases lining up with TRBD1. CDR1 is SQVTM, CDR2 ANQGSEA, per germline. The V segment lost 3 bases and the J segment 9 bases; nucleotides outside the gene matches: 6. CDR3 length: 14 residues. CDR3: CSVDPGTGGQKLFF. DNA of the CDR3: TGCAGCGTTGATCCCGGGACAGGGGGTCAAAAACTGTTTTTT.

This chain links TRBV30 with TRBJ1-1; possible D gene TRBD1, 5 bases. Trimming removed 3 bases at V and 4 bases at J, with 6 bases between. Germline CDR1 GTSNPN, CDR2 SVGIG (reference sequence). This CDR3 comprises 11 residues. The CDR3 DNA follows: TGTGCCTGGAGGGGGGTCACTGAAGCTTTCTTT. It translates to CAWRGVTEAFF.

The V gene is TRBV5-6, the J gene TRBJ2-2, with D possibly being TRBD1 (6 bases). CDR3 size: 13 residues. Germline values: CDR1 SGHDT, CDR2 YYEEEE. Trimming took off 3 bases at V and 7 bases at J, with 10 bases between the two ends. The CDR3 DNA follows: TGTGCCAGCAGCTACAACAGGGACGGGGAGCTGTTTTTT. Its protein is CASSYNRDGELFF.

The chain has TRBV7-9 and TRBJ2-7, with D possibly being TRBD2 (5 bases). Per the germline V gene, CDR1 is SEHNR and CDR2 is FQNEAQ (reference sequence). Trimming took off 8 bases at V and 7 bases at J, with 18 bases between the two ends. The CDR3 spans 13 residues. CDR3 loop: CASGKRGSWEQYF. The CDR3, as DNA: TGTGCCAGCGGAAAAAGAGGGTCCTGGGAGCAGTACTTC. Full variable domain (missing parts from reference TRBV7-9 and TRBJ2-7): DTGVSQNPRHKITKRGQNVTFRCDPISEHNRLYWYRQTLGQGPEFLTYFQNEAQLEKSRLLSDRFSAERPKGSFSTLEIQRTEQGDSAMYLCASGKRGSWEQYFGPGTRLTVT.

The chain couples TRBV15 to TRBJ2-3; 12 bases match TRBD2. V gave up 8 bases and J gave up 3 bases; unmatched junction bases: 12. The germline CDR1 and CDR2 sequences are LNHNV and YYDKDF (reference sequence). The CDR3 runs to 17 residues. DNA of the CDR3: TGTGCCACCGCGCCGAGACTAGCGGGAGAAGGGACAGATACGCAGTATTTT. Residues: CATAPRLAGEGTDTQYF.

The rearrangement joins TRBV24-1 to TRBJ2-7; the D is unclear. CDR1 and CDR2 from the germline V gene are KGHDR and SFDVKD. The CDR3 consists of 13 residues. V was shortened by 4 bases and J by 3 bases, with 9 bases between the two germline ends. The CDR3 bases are TGTGCCACCAGTGAGTGGAACGGCTACGAGCAGTACTTC. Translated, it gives CATSEWNGYEQYF.

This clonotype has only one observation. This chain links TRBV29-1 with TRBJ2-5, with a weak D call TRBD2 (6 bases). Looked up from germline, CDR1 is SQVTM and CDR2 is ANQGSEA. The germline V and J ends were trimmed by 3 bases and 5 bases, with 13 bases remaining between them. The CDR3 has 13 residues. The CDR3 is CSVDGGAGETQYF. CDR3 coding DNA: TGCAGCGTTGACGGAGGGGCCGGGGAGACCCAGTACTTC.

The CDR3 DNA sequence: TGTGCCTGGTACCGCAAATGGGACTGGCGAGAGGATACGCAGTATTTT. This gives the protein CAWYRKWDWREDTQYF. This chain joins TRBV30 and TRBJ2-3; a weak D match, TRBD2 (6 bases). The CDR3 extends over 16 amino acids. Per the germline V gene, CDR1 is GTSNPN and CDR2 is SVGIG (reference sequence). V lost 5 bases, J lost 6 bases, and 24 bases lay in between.

CDR3 sequence reads: CASSQDSTLGGYTF. In DNA form, the CDR3 reads TGTGCCAGCAGTCAGGACAGCACCTTGGGAGGCTACACCTTC. This chain joins TRBV6-4 and TRBJ1-2; possible D gene TRBD1, 6 bases. V was pared by 5 bases and J by 8 bases, with 18 bases between. Per germline, CDR1 MRHNA and CDR2 SNTAGT. CDR3 length equals 14 residues.

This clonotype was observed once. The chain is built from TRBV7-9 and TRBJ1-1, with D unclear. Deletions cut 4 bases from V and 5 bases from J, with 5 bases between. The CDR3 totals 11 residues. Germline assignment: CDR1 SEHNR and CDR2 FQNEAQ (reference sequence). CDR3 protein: CASSSMTEAFF. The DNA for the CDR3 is TGTGCCAGCAGCTCAATGACTGAAGCTTTCTTT.

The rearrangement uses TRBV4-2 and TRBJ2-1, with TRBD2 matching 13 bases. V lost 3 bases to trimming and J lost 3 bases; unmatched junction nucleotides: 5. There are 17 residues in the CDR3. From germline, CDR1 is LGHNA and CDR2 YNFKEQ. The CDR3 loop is CASSQATSGRFYNEQFF. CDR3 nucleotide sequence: TGTGCCAGCAGCCAGGCGACTAGCGGGAGGTTCTACAATGAGCAGTTCTTC.

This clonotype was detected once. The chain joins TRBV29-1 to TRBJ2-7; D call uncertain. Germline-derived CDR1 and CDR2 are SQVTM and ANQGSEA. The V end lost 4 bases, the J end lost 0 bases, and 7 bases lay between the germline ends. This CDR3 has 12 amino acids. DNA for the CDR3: TGCAGCGTTGCCTCCTTCTCCTACGAGCAGTACTTC. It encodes CSVASFSYEQYF.